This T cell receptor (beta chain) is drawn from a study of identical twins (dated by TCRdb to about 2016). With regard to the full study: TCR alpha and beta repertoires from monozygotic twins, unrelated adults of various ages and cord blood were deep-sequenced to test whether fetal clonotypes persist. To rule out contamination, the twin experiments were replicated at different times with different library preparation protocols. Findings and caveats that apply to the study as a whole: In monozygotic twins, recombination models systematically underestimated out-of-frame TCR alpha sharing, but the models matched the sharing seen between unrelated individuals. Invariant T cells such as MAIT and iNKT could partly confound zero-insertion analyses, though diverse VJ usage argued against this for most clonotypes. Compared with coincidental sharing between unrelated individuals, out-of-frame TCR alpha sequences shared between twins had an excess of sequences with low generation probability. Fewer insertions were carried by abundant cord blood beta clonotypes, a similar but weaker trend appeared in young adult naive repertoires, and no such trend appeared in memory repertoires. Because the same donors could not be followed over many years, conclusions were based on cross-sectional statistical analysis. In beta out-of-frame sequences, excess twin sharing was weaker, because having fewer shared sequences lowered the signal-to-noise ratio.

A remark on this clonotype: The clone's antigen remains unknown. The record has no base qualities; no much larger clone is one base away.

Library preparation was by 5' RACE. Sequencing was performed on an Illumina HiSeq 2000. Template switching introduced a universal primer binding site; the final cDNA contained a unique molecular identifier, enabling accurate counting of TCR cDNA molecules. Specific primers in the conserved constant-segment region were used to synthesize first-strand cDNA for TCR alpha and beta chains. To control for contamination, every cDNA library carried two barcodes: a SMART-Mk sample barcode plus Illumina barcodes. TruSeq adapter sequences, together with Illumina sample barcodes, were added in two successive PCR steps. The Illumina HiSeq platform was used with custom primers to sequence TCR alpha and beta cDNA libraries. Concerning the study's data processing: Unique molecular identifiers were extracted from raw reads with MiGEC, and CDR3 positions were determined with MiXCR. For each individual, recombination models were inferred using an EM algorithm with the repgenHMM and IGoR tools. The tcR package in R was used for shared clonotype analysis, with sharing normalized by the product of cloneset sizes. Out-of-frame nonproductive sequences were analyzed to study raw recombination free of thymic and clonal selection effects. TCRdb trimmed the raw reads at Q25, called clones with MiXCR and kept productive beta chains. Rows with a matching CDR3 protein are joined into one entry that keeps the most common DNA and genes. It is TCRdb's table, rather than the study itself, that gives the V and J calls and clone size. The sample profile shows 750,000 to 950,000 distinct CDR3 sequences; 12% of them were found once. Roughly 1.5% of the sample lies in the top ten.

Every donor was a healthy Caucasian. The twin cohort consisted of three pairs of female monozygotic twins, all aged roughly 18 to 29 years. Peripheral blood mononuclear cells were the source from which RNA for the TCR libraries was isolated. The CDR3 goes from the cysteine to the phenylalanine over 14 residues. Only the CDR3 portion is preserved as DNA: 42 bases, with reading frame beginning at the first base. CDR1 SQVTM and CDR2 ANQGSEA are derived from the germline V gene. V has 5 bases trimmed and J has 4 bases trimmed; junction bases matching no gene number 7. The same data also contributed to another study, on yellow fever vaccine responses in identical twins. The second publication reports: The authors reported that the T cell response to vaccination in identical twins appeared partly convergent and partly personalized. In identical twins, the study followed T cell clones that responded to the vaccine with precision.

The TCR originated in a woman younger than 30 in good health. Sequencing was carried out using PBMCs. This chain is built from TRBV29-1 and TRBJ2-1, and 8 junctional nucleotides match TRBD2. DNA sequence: TGCAGCGTTTACTCAGCGGGAGTATACAATGAGCAGTTCTTC. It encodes CSVYSAGVYNEQFF.